This T cell receptor beta chain stems from a study of T cell repertoires in cytomegalovirus infection. General observations from the study: Ex vivo responses were dominated by HLA-C-restricted CMV-specific TCR beta clonotypes. Summed frequency of shared TCR beta families picked out CMV carriers who also had the relevant HLA.

About this clonotype itself: No antigen is known for it.

Via MiXCR, TCRdb re-called the reads, giving one row per CDR3 protein. The table has over 250,000 distinct CDR3 sequences, roughly 26% seen once. The sequencing sample was made of PBMCs. This clonotype originated in a human donor in good health (CMV status not recorded). Some clones in this sample may be carry-over from other donors' samples.

CDR3 residues: CAFTGVTDTQYF. The CDR3 coding sequence is TGTGCCTTTACAGGGGTGACAGATACGCAGTATTTT. The rearrangement joins TRBV30 to TRBJ2-3; TRBD1 matches 7 bases. Trimming removed 7 bases from V and 3 bases from J; junction bases left unmatched: 4. There are 12 residues in the CDR3. Germline values: CDR1 GTSNPN, CDR2 SVGIG (reference sequence).